One and the same sample provided the 30 T cell receptor beta chains below, sequenced in a study of graft-versus-host responses after intestinal transplantation. These TCRs are of unknown antigen specificity. Data came from immunoSEQ multiplex PCR; TCRdb stores just in-frame clones and leaves some out. Counted here are around 99,000 clones, just over 90% occurring once; the ten biggest clones make up roughly 2%. The sequencing used unstimulated CD8+ T cells sorted from spleen or lymph node cells, collected before intestinal transplant. These receptors were taken from a human donor who received an intestinal transplant.

The chain has TRBV11-2 and TRBJ2-7; D not certain. This CDR3 is built from 12 residues. From germline, CDR1 is SGHAT and CDR2 FQNNGV. V was cut by 5 bases and J by 3 bases, with 8 bases left in between. In DNA form, the CDR3 reads TGTGCCAGCAGCCCGACAAACTACGAGCAGTACTTC. Protein sequence: CASSPTNYEQYF.

The V call is TRBV4-3, the J call TRBJ2-3; 11 bases align to TRBD2. Germline values: CDR1 LGHNA, CDR2 YSLEER. The CDR3 has 17 amino acids. V shed 0 bases, J shed 3 bases, and the junction held 5 bases outside the gene matches. CDR3 sequence: CASSQDRLAGLTDTQYF. DNA for the CDR3: TGCGCCAGCAGCCAAGATCGACTAGCGGGGCTAACAGATACGCAGTATTTT.

This chain connects TRBV6-1 to TRBJ2-7; D is possibly TRBD2 (5 bases). Germline lookup yields CDR1 MNHNS and CDR2 SASEGT. CDR3 size: 13 residues. The ends were cut back, 6 bases at V and 0 bases at J, with 9 bases in the middle. Here the CDR3 reads CASRDGGSYEQYF. The CDR3, as DNA: TGTGCCAGCAGGGACGGAGGCTCCTACGAGCAGTACTTC.

V gene TRBV5-8 combines with J gene TRBJ2-7; TRBD1 matches 7 bases. CDR1 is SGHTS and CDR2 is YDEGEE in the germline V gene. V shed 3 bases, J shed 2 bases, and the junction held 5 bases outside the gene matches. This CDR3 region has 14 residues. CDR3 amino acids: CASSSTGPPYEQYF. DNA of the CDR3: TGTGCCAGCAGCTCGACAGGGCCTCCCTACGAGCAGTACTTC.

This chain connects TRBV7-2 to TRBJ2-7; 10 nucleotides agree with TRBD1. The ends lost 5 bases at V and 3 bases at J; junction bases unmatched: 19. The CDR3 is made up of 19 amino acids. Germline V lookup: CDR1 SGHTA, CDR2 FQGNSA. The CDR3 DNA reads TGTGCCAGCAGCCCACAAAGGTTGACAGGGGGCGAAATCCTCTACGAGCAGTACTTC. This sequence encodes CASSPQRLTGGEILYEQYF.

The V and J genes are TRBV7-2 and TRBJ1-2; 7 bases are a match to TRBD1. Germline-derived CDR1 and CDR2 are SGHTA and FQGNSA. The V segment lost 3 bases and the J segment 6 bases; nucleotides outside the gene matches: 7. CDR3 length: 14 amino acids. As DNA, the CDR3 is TGTGCCAGCAGCTTTAAGACAGGGATTAATGGCTACACCTTC. Amino acids: CASSFKTGINGYTF.

The chain uses TRBV4-3 and TRBJ1-2; 8 bases match TRBD1. The germline V gene has CDR1 LGHNA and CDR2 YSLEER. The J segment lost 4 bases and the V segment lost 8 bases, leaving 18 bases of the junction unmatched. The CDR3 loop spans 17 amino acids. The DNA for the CDR3 is TGCGCCAGCGAGGGGACCCGAGGACAGGGCATCGTCTATGGCTACACCTTC. It yields the protein CASEGTRGQGIVYGYTF.

The rearrangement joins TRBV13 to TRBJ2-7; D is perhaps TRBD2 (6 bases). V shed 5 bases and J shed 0 bases, with 11 bases lying between them. The CDR3 is 14 residues long. Germline CDR1 reads PRHDT; CDR2 reads FYEKMQ (reference sequence). In DNA, the CDR3 is TGTGCCAGCAGCCCCTCGACTAGCTCCTACGAGCAGTACTTC. It codes for CASSPSTSSYEQYF.

This clone occurred once. The V and J genes are TRBV27 and TRBJ2-7, with D possibly being TRBD2 (6 bases). V lost 6 bases to trimming and J lost 0 bases, with 15 bases between them. Germline values: CDR1 MNHEY, CDR2 SMNVEV (reference sequence). CDR3 size: 15 residues. The CDR3 loop reads CASSTTRGFSYEQYF. The CDR3 DNA sequence: TGTGCCAGCAGCACAACGCGGGGATTCTCCTACGAGCAGTACTTC.

The count of this clone is one. The J gene is TRBJ2-1, the V gene TRBV7-9; tentatively, D is TRBD1 (5 bases). Germline assignment: CDR1 SEHNR and CDR2 FQNEAQ (reference sequence). The CDR3 runs 14 residues. V lost 5 bases, J lost 3 bases, and 11 bases lay in between. DNA for the CDR3: TGTGCCAGCAGCCCCAGGGAAGACTACAATGAGCAGTTCTTC. Amino acid sequence: CASSPREDYNEQFF.

The chain combines TRBV4-3 with TRBJ2-7; D remains ambiguous. This CDR3 spans 15 amino acids. Trimming shortened V by 1 base and J by 0 bases, and 10 bases separated the two germline ends. Germline CDR1 reads LGHNA; CDR2 reads YSLEER. CDR3 nucleotide sequence: TGCGCCAGCAGCCAAGCAAGAACAGACTCCTACGAGCAGTACTTC. It specifies CASSQARTDSYEQYF.

V gene TRBV12-5 combines with J gene TRBJ1-1; D call uncertain. Trimming removed 7 bases at V and 5 bases at J, with 11 bases between. The CDR3 totals 12 residues. Germline V CDR1 and CDR2: LGHNT, FRNRAP. The CDR3 DNA reads as TGTGCTAGTGCCCTATACAGTACTGAAGCTTTCTTT. It codes for CASALYSTEAFF.

The J gene is TRBJ1-1, the V gene TRBV19; 8 positions agree with TRBD1. The CDR3 runs to 15 residues. Germline CDR1 and CDR2: LNHDA and SQIVND (reference sequence). The trim removed 4 bases at V and 0 bases at J, leaving 4 bases unmatched. CDR3 in amino acids: CASSRDRNMNTEAFF. CDR3 coding DNA: TGTGCCAGTAGTAGGGACAGGAATATGAACACTGAAGCTTTCTTT.

The V and J genes are TRBV18 and TRBJ1-2; the match to TRBD1 covers 9 bases. The ends lost 6 bases at V and 0 bases at J; junction bases unmatched: 5. Germline CDR1 KGHSH, CDR2 LQKENI. CDR3 length equals 15 residues. In DNA form, the CDR3 reads TGTGCCAGCTCGCCCGGGACAGGGACTAACTATGGCTACACCTTC. Protein sequence: CASSPGTGTNYGYTF.

A few counts support this clone. The chain employs TRBV19 and TRBJ2-7; 7 bases are shared with TRBD2. CDR3 size: 13 residues. Per germline, CDR1 LNHDA and CDR2 SQIVND (reference sequence). The V and J ends lost 6 bases and 5 bases, in that order; junction bases with no gene match: 7. The CDR3 here is CASSETSAHEQYF. The CDR3 DNA reads as TGTGCCAGTAGCGAAACTAGCGCCCACGAGCAGTACTTC.

This clone has just one count. One end of the junction varies from germline; a read error may be responsible. This CDR3 is also generated by other DNA sequences in the sample. The rearrangement joins TRBV7-9 to TRBJ2-7, with 8 bases matching TRBD1. The CDR3 is 16 amino acids. The germline gives CDR1 SEHNR, CDR2 FQNEAQ (reference sequence). The CDR3 sequence: CASSWEGQGRFYEQYF. The CDR3 nucleotides read TGCGCCAGCAGCTGGGAAGGACAGGGAAGATTCTACGAGCAGTACTTC.

This chain connects TRBV27 to TRBJ2-7; 8 positions agree with TRBD1. J gave up 3 bases and V 5 bases, and 6 bases lay outside the gene matches. This CDR3 contains 14 residues. CDR1 MNHEY and CDR2 SMNVEV come from the germline V gene (reference sequence). The CDR3: CASSPVTGDYEQYF. The CDR3 nucleotides read TGTGCCAGCAGTCCTGTGACAGGGGACTACGAGCAGTACTTC.

The CDR3 region is CAWSQTGVPLVTEAFF. The CDR3 nucleotides read TGTGCCTGGAGCCAAACGGGGGTTCCGTTGGTCACTGAAGCTTTCTTT. The chain joins TRBV30 to TRBJ1-1; D is perhaps TRBD1 (5 bases). Trimming removed 3 bases at V and 4 bases at J, with 21 bases between. Germline V gene lookup returns CDR1 GTSNPN and CDR2 SVGIG (reference sequence). The CDR3 consists of 16 residues.

The rearrangement joins TRBV11-2 to TRBJ2-5, with 10 bases matching TRBD2. Germline lookup yields CDR1 SGHAT and CDR2 FQNNGV. CDR3 length: 15 residues. Germline trimming cut 0 bases from V and 5 bases from J; bases unmatched to any gene: 3. CDR3 nucleotides: TGTGCCAGCAGCTTAGACCCTAGCGGGGGTGAGACCCAGTACTTC. It codes for CASSLDPSGGETQYF.

The rearrangement links TRBV5-6 to TRBJ2-7; unclear D gene. The CDR3 is made up of 13 amino acids. The germline V gene has CDR1 SGHDT and CDR2 YYEEEE. V was clipped by 2 bases and J by 1 base, with 7 bases between them. DNA for the CDR3: TGTGCCAGCAGCTTCGAGGTTTCCTACGAGCAGTACTTC. Translation: CASSFEVSYEQYF.

The chain carries TRBV12-5 and TRBJ1-2; D gene unclear. In germline, CDR1 is LGHNT, CDR2 FRNRAP. The CDR3 contains 12 residues. V lost 1 base to trimming and J lost 4 bases, with 4 bases between them. The CDR3 nucleotides read TGTGCTAGTGGTTTGGACATCTATGGCTACACCTTC. Protein sequence: CASGLDIYGYTF.

The chain recombines TRBV4-3 with TRBJ1-4; D is possibly TRBD1 (5 bases). This CDR3 spans 16 amino acids. Germline CDR1 reads LGHNA; CDR2 reads YSLEER. V lost 3 bases to trimming and J lost 7 bases, with 18 bases between them. The CDR3 loop is CASSQEVGGGGEKLFF. The CDR3 nucleotides are TGCGCCAGCAGCCAGGAGGTCGGGGGTGGAGGTGAAAAACTGTTTTTT.

The V gene is TRBV9, the J gene TRBJ2-5; 10 bases are shared with TRBD2. CDR3 length: 19 amino acids. Looked up from germline, CDR1 is SGDLS and CDR2 is YYNGEE. V gave up 0 bases and J gave up 3 bases; unmatched junction bases: 14. The CDR3 DNA reads as TGTGCCAGCAGCGTAGGATTCGGGCAGCTAGCGGGGGTAAAAGAGACCCAGTACTTC. The encoded protein is CASSVGFGQLAGVKETQYF.

The chain has TRBV4-3 and TRBJ2-7, with D perhaps TRBD2 (5 bases). The CDR3 runs 15 residues. Between the trimmed V and J ends, which lost 4 bases and 4 bases, there was a span of 17 bases. Germline-derived CDR1 and CDR2 are LGHNA and YSLEER. CDR3 DNA: TGCGCCAGCAGCCCCTGGACTGAGGGAAAGTACGAGCAGTACTTC. It specifies CASSPWTEGKYEQYF.

This clone has a single count. V usage is TRBV4-3 and J usage is TRBJ1-4; D gene uncertain. Trimming removed 0 bases at V and 5 bases at J, with 16 bases between. The CDR3 consists of 17 residues. Germline CDR1 reads LGHNA; CDR2 reads YSLEER. Here the CDR3 reads CASSQDSVSSTNEKLFF. CDR3 coding DNA: TGCGCCAGCAGCCAAGACTCCGTCTCTAGCACGAATGAAAAACTGTTTTTT.

This chain connects TRBV9 to TRBJ2-7, with D perhaps matching TRBD2 (7 bases). Germline-derived CDR1 and CDR2 are SGDLS and YYNGEE. CDR3 length: 14 residues. Trimming left V 6 bases short and J 3 bases short, with 16 bases between. The CDR3 bases are TGTGCCAGCACCAGCGGGGTGGACAGCTACGAGCAGTACTTC. Translation: CASTSGVDSYEQYF. The complete variable domain, with remaining parts taken from reference TRBV9 and TRBJ2-7, reads DSGVTQTPKHLITATGQRVTLRCSPRSGDLSVYWYQQSLDQGLQFLIQYYNGEERAKGNILERFSAQQFPDLHSELNLSSLELGDSALYFCASTSGVDSYEQYFGPGTRLTVT.

The chain employs TRBV21-1 and TRBJ1-5; the listed D gene, TRBD1, was not tested against the DNA. TRBV21-1 is recorded as a pseudogene. The CDR3 contains 16 residues. As DNA, the CDR3 is TGTGCCAGCATCCTAAATCCGGGACAGCTCAATCAGCCCCAGCATTTT. This translates into CASILNPGQLNQPQHF.

V is TRBV4-1 and J is TRBJ1-5; no firm D call. Germline values: CDR1 MGHRA, CDR2 YSYEKL. The CDR3 is 13 residues long. Trimming removed 1 base at V and 3 bases at J, with 4 bases between. CDR3 DNA: TGCGCCAGCAGCCAAGGGCCCAATCAGCCCCAGCATTTT. Its translation is CASSQGPNQPQHF.

The V and J genes are TRBV4-3 and TRBJ2-5; tentatively, D is TRBD1 (7 bases). This CDR3 is 17 amino acids long. The germline V and J ends were trimmed by 1 base and 5 bases, with 20 bases remaining between them. Germline CDR1 and CDR2: LGHNA and YSLEER. CDR3 loop: CASSQGGNGAGGETQYF. CDR3 bases: TGCGCCAGCAGCCAAGGGGGGAATGGGGCAGGGGGGGAGACCCAGTACTTC.

The gene calls are TRBV6-5 and TRBJ2-7, with 7 bases identical to TRBD2. Germline V CDR1 and CDR2: MNHEY, SVGAGI. V was clipped by 0 bases and J by 1 base; unmatched bases: 6. The CDR3 is 16 amino acids. The CDR3 DNA follows: TGTGCCAGCAGTTACTCGAGCGGGGACTCATCCTACGAGCAGTACTTC. Amino acid sequence: CASSYSSGDSSYEQYF.